This T cell receptor beta chain appears in the sequencing data of a study of cytomegalovirus exposure and HLA in healthy donors. Study-level findings and limits: By a later analysis, the bulk of CMV-associated TCR beta chains appeared HLA-restricted. There were a few CMV-associated chains whose specificity for CMV antigens was confirmed in vitro. For most TCR sequences rarity was the rule, although some public TCRs occurred in many donors. Listed as cytomegalovirus-associated were over 150 TCR beta chains.

60 Vbeta and 13 Jbeta primers were used in PCR. The repertoire was sequenced with immunoSEQ multiplex PCR; TCRdb's copy has only in-frame clones and lacks some. The sample carries around 150,000 clones, 75% recorded once. The CDR3 sequence is 13 residues long. V gave up 6 bases and J gave up 0 bases, with 8 bases separating them. The germline gives CDR1 SGHTA, CDR2 FQGNSA. Comments on this clone: No antigen is known for it.

The V and J genes are TRBV7-2 and TRBJ2-5; D gene uncertain. This TCR was recovered from a man between 18 and 35 years old in good health and CMV-seropositive. The specimen sequenced was PBMCs. The CDR3 DNA is TGTGCCAGCAGTAGATCGAACCAAGAGACCCAGTACTTC. Amino acid sequence: CASSRSNQETQYF.